The 20 T cell receptor beta chains listed next were all sequenced from one sample in a study of cytomegalovirus exposure and HLA in healthy donors. Both 60 Vbeta primers and 13 Jbeta primers went into the PCR. Some clones are missing from TCRdb's copy, which holds only in-frame ones; the method was immunoSEQ multiplex PCR. This sample has around 120,000 clones, with roughly a tenth found just once. Input material: PBMCs. The receptors shown here come from a man aged 25 to 40 in good health and CMV-seronegative.

This clone was counted between two and nine times. The rearrangement links TRBV4-1 to TRBJ2-3, with TRBD2 identical over 7 bases. The V and J ends lost 2 bases and 4 bases, in that order; junction bases with no gene match: 12. The CDR3 runs 17 residues. Germline assignment: CDR1 MGHRA and CDR2 YSYEKL. This CDR3 reads CASSQHRLAAPPDTQYF. The CDR3 nucleotides read TGCGCCAGCAGCCAACATAGACTAGCAGCCCCCCCAGATACGCAGTATTTT.

This clone has more than one count but fewer than ten. The chain recombines TRBV28 with TRBJ1-1; 10 bases align to TRBD1. J gave up 3 bases and V 3 bases, and 1 base lay outside the gene matches. The CDR3 is 14 residues long. Looked up from germline, CDR1 is MDHEN and CDR2 is SYDVKM. The CDR3 DNA reads TGTGCCAGCAGTTTGACAGGGGGCTACACTGAAGCTTTCTTT. Amino acids: CASSLTGGYTEAFF. The full variable domain, with the rest looked up from reference TRBV28 and TRBJ1-1, is DVKVTQSSRYLVKRTGEKVFLECVQDMDHENMFWYRQDPGLGLRLIYFSYDVKMKEKGDIPEGYSVSREKKERFSLILESASTNQTSMYLCASSLTGGYTEAFFGQGTRLTVV.

This clone showed up just a few times. This CDR3 reads CASSFGTGPTYEQYF. As DNA, the CDR3 is TGTGCCAGTAGTTTCGGGACAGGACCTACCTACGAGCAGTACTTC. The chain has TRBV19 and TRBJ2-7; 8 bases map to TRBD1. J was trimmed by 2 bases and V by 5 bases; bases with no gene match: 8. The CDR3 consists of 15 residues. The germline V gene has CDR1 LNHDA and CDR2 SQIVND (reference sequence). The variable domain in full, with the rest retrieved from reference TRBV19 and TRBJ2-7, is DGGITQSPKYLFRKEGQNVTLSCEQNLNHDAMYWYRQDPGQGLRLIYYSQIVNDFQKGDIAEGYSVSREKKESFPLTVTSAQKNPTAFYLCASSFGTGPTYEQYFGPGTRLTVT.

The chain uses TRBV2 and TRBJ2-5, with 9 nucleotides matching TRBD1. The end of the DNA fits TRBJ2-7 better, so the J call may be wrong. Germline V CDR1 and CDR2: SNHLY, FYNNEI. There are 14 residues in the CDR3. CDR3 protein: CASTYRGLVYEQYF. The CDR3 DNA follows: TGTGCCAGCACGTACAGGGGGCTGGTCTACGAGCAGTACTTC.

This clone was seen more than once but under ten times. The chain recombines TRBV6-1 with TRBJ1-2, with unresolved D. This CDR3 region has 13 residues. Germline V gene data show CDR1 as MNHNS and CDR2 as SASEGT. Trimming pared 6 bases from V and 4 bases from J, leaving 12 bases between. CDR3 DNA sequence: TGTGCCAGCAGGGATACAGATTTCTATGGCTACACCTTC. Amino acid sequence: CASRDTDFYGYTF.

This clone was observed a few times. The chain recombines TRBV5-1 with TRBJ2-3; the D is unclear. Trimming stripped 0 bases from V and 2 bases from J, with 13 bases between. Germline CDR1 SGHRS, CDR2 YFSETQ. This CDR3 is built from 16 residues. CDR3 amino acids: CASSLVAPPSTDTQYF. The CDR3 region has the DNA TGCGCCAGCAGCTTGGTGGCCCCCCCGTCCACAGATACGCAGTATTTT.

This clone has just a few counts. V and J are TRBV10-3 and TRBJ2-2; 9 nucleotides agree with TRBD1. Germline V gene lookup returns CDR1 ENHRY and CDR2 SYGVKD. With V trimmed by 9 bases and J by 5 bases, 4 bases remained unmatched. There are 13 residues in the CDR3. This CDR3 is CAIRDRVTGELFF. CDR3 DNA: TGTGCCATAAGGGACAGGGTAACCGGGGAGCTGTTTTTT.

The chain links TRBV5-4 to TRBJ2-7, with 8 bases matching TRBD2. This CDR3 is built from 16 residues. Trimming removed 3 bases from V and 7 bases from J; junction bases left unmatched: 15. Germline-derived CDR1 and CDR2 are SGHNT and YYREEE (reference sequence). CDR3 residues: CASSSGLADIQGEQYF. Written as DNA, the CDR3 is TGTGCCAGCAGCTCCGGACTAGCAGACATTCAGGGGGAGCAGTACTTC.

As to this clone: Other DNA sequences in this specimen translate into the identical CDR3. DNA for the CDR3: TGTGCCAGCAGCCGGGACAGGGGATACGAGCAGTACTTC. Protein product: CASSRDRGYEQYF. The chain links TRBV7-9 to TRBJ2-7, with 10 positions matching TRBD1. V shed 5 bases and J 4 bases; nucleotides not matched to a gene: 2. This CDR3 comprises 13 residues. Germline V lookup: CDR1 SEHNR, CDR2 FQNEAQ (reference sequence).

This clone was detected a few times. One end of the junction varies from germline; a read error may be responsible. This rearrangement joins TRBV10-3 to TRBJ1-3; D might be TRBD1 (6 bases). Germline loops: CDR1 ENHRY, CDR2 SYGVKD. The CDR3 has 14 residues. The CDR3 nucleotides are TGTGCCATCAGTGATAACCGGGACACCCCTTCCGGACATTTT. Amino acid sequence: CAISDNRDTPSGHF.

A few counts support this clone. V and J are TRBV5-6 and TRBJ1-6; a weak D match, TRBD1 (6 bases). This CDR3 region has 14 residues. Germline V CDR1 and CDR2: SGHDT, YYEEEE. V dropped 2 bases and J dropped 6 bases, with 9 bases sitting between them. CDR3 amino acids: CASSLDRTNSPLHF. CDR3 DNA: TGTGCCAGCAGCTTAGACAGGACTAATTCACCCCTCCACTTT.

The chain employs TRBV25-1 and TRBJ1-5; 11 bases are a match to TRBD1. V shed 2 bases and J 7 bases; nucleotides not matched to a gene: 1. Germline CDR1 reads MGHDK; CDR2 reads SYGVNS. The length of the CDR3 is 14 residues. CDR3 nucleotide sequence: TGTGCCAGCAGTGAAGGGACAGGGGGGCAGCCCCAGCATTTT. It translates to CASSEGTGGQPQHF.

The V gene is TRBV27, the J gene TRBJ1-1; no clear D gene. The germline gives CDR1 MNHEY, CDR2 SMNVEV (reference sequence). Deletions cut 4 bases from V and 14 bases from J, with 26 bases between. This CDR3 region has 15 residues. CDR3 in DNA: TGTGCCAGCAGTTCCCCCGCGGCAGCTTCAAAGGGAGTGTTCTTT. Translated, it gives CASSSPAAASKGVFF.

This clone has a handful of counts. The gene calls are TRBV7-8 and TRBJ2-7; tentatively, D is TRBD2 (5 bases). Germline V gives CDR1 SGHVS, CDR2 FQNEAQ. V lost 4 bases and J lost 5, with 18 bases in between. This CDR3 is 15 amino acids long. The CDR3 DNA follows: TGTGCCAGCAGCTCGCTCCGGGATCCCCTCGACGAGCAGTACTTC. Protein product: CASSSLRDPLDEQYF.

About this clone itself: The junction departs from the called germline gene at one end, perhaps through a read error. The genes are TRBV19 and TRBJ1-5; D is unclear. Germline lookup yields CDR1 LNHDA and CDR2 SQIVND (reference sequence). The CDR3 totals 12 residues. In DNA form, the CDR3 reads TGTGCCAGTAGGATAGACCGTCAGCCCCAGCATTTT. Residues: CASRIDRQPQHF.

This clone has just a few counts. The J gene is TRBJ2-5, the V gene TRBV5-4, with 9 bases identical to TRBD2. The CDR3 consists of 16 residues. Germline-derived CDR1 and CDR2 are SGHNT and YYREEE (reference sequence). The V and J ends lost 4 bases and 2 bases, in that order; junction bases with no gene match: 9. In nucleotides, the CDR3 is TGTGCCAGCAGCCCTCACATAGCGGGGGATCAAGAGACCCAGTACTTC. Translated: CASSPHIAGDQETQYF. Together with reference TRBV5-4 and TRBJ2-5, the CDR3 gives the full variable domain: ETGVTQSPTHLIKTRGQQVTLRCSSQSGHNTVSWYQQALGQGPQFIFQYYREEENGRGNFPPRFSGLQFPNYSSELNVNALELDDSALYLCASSPHIAGDQETQYFGPGTRLLVL.

This clone was observed a few times. This chain uses TRBV27 with TRBJ1-1; 9 bases agree with TRBD1. The ends lost 7 bases at V and 7 bases at J; junction bases unmatched: 16. The CDR3 runs 16 residues. Germline-derived CDR1 and CDR2 are MNHEY and SMNVEV (reference sequence). CDR3 sequence: CASTQLAGTGKVEAFF. As DNA, the CDR3 is TGTGCCAGCACCCAATTGGCCGGGACAGGGAAGGTTGAAGCTTTCTTT.

As concerns this clone: Other DNA sequences from this sample encode an identical CDR3 as well. The chain employs TRBV7-9 and TRBJ2-5; 10 positions match TRBD2. V dropped 6 bases and J dropped 0; count of bases not matched to a gene: 4. This CDR3 has 15 amino acids. Germline CDR1 and CDR2: SEHNR and FQNEAQ (reference sequence). This CDR3 is CASSPSGGNQETQYF. CDR3 DNA: TGTGCCAGCAGTCCTAGCGGGGGAAACCAAGAGACCCAGTACTTC.

The rearrangement links TRBV2 to TRBJ2-1, with D tentatively TRBD1 (5 bases). Trimming took 2 bases from V and 7 from J, leaving 12 bases between them. Germline V gene data show CDR1 as SNHLY and CDR2 as FYNNEI. The CDR3 sequence is 14 residues long. CDR3 bases: TGTGCCAGCAGTGAACGGCAGGGTAGGAATGAGCAGTTCTTC. It is translated as CASSERQGRNEQFF.

The V and J genes are TRBV30 and TRBJ2-7; 10 bases align to TRBD1. V was clipped by 2 bases and J by 2 bases; unmatched bases: 3. This CDR3 region has 14 residues. Germline V gives CDR1 GTSNPN, CDR2 SVGIG (reference sequence). CDR3 loop: CAWSSGTGAYEQYF. CDR3 coding DNA: TGTGCCTGGAGTTCAGGGACAGGGGCCTACGAGCAGTACTTC.